The clone carrying this TCR beta chain was counted many times. Its specificity is not known. There are 13 residues in the CDR3. V was trimmed by 4 bases and J by 9 bases, leaving 13 bases between them. The data were obtained in a study of identical twins. Overall study results and limits: Models underestimated out-of-frame TCR alpha sharing in monozygotic twins. Cross-sectional statistical analysis, not tracking of the same donors, underpinned the conclusions.

TCRdb reprocessed the 5' RACE reads with MiXCR, giving one entry per CDR3 protein. The repertoire consists of under 300,000 distinct CDR3 sequences, with approximately 5.9% occurring once and the leading ten covering roughly 14%. The sample also formed part of further work on T cells expressing NK-cell markers. According to that study: Researchers got TCR beta repertoires out of sorted CD3+CD56+NKG2C+, CD3+CD56+NKG2C- and CD3+CD56-NKG2C+ T cells. Roughly 6 donors had dominant NKG2C+ clonotypes that comprised about 1.0-7.5% of their CD8+ T cells.

The TCR originated in a woman between 18 and 30 years old in good health. What was sequenced was CD8+ T cells sorted from blood. This chain joins TRBV12-3 or TRBV12-4 and TRBJ1-3; D unresolved. The CDR3 here is CASSWARWGTIYF. CDR3 sequence (DNA): TGTGCCAGCAGTTGGGCCAGGTGGGGCACCATATATTTT.